The entry below describes one T cell receptor (beta chain). The V end lost 0 bases, the J end lost 0 bases, and 5 bases lay between the germline ends. The germline gives CDR1 LGHNA, CDR2 YSLEER. The CDR3 is 14 residues long. The data are from a study of OX40 agonist ivuxolimab in advanced cancers. For the study at large: Of mixed ages from about 23 to 90 and averaging approximately 60 years, the group was 65% to 85% male.

TCRdb's copy holds only in-frame clones and misses some; the assay was immunoSEQ multiplex PCR. The table shows approximately 45,000 clones, with roughly 80% occurring only once. Sequenced here: CD4+ or CD8+ T cells sorted from blood, sampled in a trial of the OX40 agonist ivuxolimab. The sequence was collected from an adult with an advanced solid tumor such as melanoma, head and neck, liver or kidney cancer. The rearrangement links TRBV4-3 to TRBJ1-1; no clear D. The CDR3 DNA reads as TGCGCCAGCAGCCAAGAACAGATGAACACTGAAGCTTTCTTT. Translation gives CASSQEQMNTEAFF.